This T cell receptor beta chain was found in a study of T cells in Graves' hyperthyroidism and ophthalmopathy. TCR beta CDR3 sequences were amplified from RNA transcripts. In the first-round RT-PCR of the TCR CDR3, the HTBI primer set was used. TCRdb re-derived calls from the multiplex PCR reads in MiXCR, one entry per CDR3 protein. The sample yields about 400,000 distinct CDR3 sequences, about 14% seen once. The length of the CDR3 is 18 residues. Germline lookup yields CDR1 MDHEN and CDR2 SYDVKM. Trimming took off 4 bases at V and 5 bases at J, with 23 bases between the two ends. Diagnostic assessment was based on clinical symptoms, serum thyroxine and TRAb, thyroid ultrasound and orbital computed tomography.

The sample taken for sequencing was blood. The rearrangement links TRBV28 to TRBJ2-2; D assignment may be TRBD1 or TRBD2 (5 bases each). This sequence was found in a woman aged 30 to 39 with Graves' ophthalmopathy. In DNA form, the CDR3 reads TGTGCCAGCAGTTCCCACCGGCCGGGACCGACTTTTACCGGGGAGCTGTTTTTT. Its protein product is CASSSHRPGPTFTGELFF.